This TCR beta chain comes out of a study of regulatory T cells in long-lasting Graves disease. This clonotype occurred many times. For TCR beta, libraries came from iRepertoire HTBI primers and Arm-PCR of CDR3 regions. One entry per CDR3 protein results from TCRdb running MiXCR on the multiplex PCR reads. The sample holds around 450,000 distinct CDR3 sequences, roughly 21% seen once. The CDR3 sequence is 12 residues long. V lost 7 bases, J lost 8 bases, and 14 bases lay in between. Described time point: persistent/refractory GD, antithyroid drugs over 5 years with positive TRAb. The TCR library was made from RNA extracted from PBMCs.

The J gene is TRBJ1-2, the V gene TRBV12-3 or TRBV12-4, with a possible D match to TRBD1 (5 bases). This specimen was peripheral blood mononuclear cells (PBMCs), taken when the disease was refractory, from a patient treated with antithyroid drugs. This TCR was recovered from a female donor with Graves disease. CDR3 DNA sequence: TGTGCCAGCACCCTAGCCCAGGGAGGCTACACCTTC. This sequence encodes CASTLAQGGYTF.